The T cell receptor beta chain under discussion was sequenced for a study of T-cell reconstitution after alpha-beta-depleted transplantation in children (dated by TCRdb to 2016 to 2018). Looking at the study overall: Using TCR repertoire profiling, the study followed T-cell immune reconstitution in a quantitative way in children after TCRalphabeta/CD19-depleted allogeneic hematopoietic cell transplantation. What the work shows at the level of the full study, not this receptor alone: In some patients, the high TCRbeta diversity seen at day 60 was put down to recipient T cells and intrathymic progenitors that had survived conditioning. The frequencies of hyperexpanded clones fell over the following months, and after one year, T-cell counts and TCRbeta diversity were mostly attributed to newly produced T cells. Apparently early alphabetaT-cell count recovery about two months after transplant reportedly relied on only several hundred rapidly expanded clones derived from non-depleted graft cells.

Taken with the paper, the label for treatment or condition translates to: allogeneic hematopoietic cell transplantation with graft depleted of TCRalphabeta T cells and CD19 B cells. The children who served as transplant recipients had been given grafts of TCRalphabeta/CD19-depleted allogeneic hematopoietic cells. Counted from cysteine to phenylalanine, this CDR3 has 17 amino acids. Only CDR3 DNA remains: 51 bases, in frame from the first base. Clipping removes 6 bases from V and 5 bases from J, with 14 as the unmatched junction base count. CDR1 MDHEN and CDR2 SYDVKM are derived from the germline V gene. Receptor libraries were prepared by PCR. The listed sequencing device is Illumina HiSeq 2500. Molecular barcoding was employed in the preparation of TCR libraries, with unique molecular identifiers being used to normalize TCRbeta repertoire quantification. The public reads were reanalyzed by TCRdb: fastp trimming at Q25, MiXCR alignment, in-frame beta chains only. Entries are consolidated by CDR3 protein sequence, retaining the most common genes and DNA. Counted in this sample were fewer than 550,000 distinct CDR3 sequences; approximately 10% of them appeared once. Around 15% of the sample is taken by the ten largest.

This clonotype was observed a few times. There is no known antigen for this receptor. No clone much larger than this one lies a single base away; base qualities are absent. This receptor was identified in a female patient between 2 and 15 years old who had a stem cell transplant for aplastic anemia, so the T cells may come from the graft donor. This specimen consisted of PBMCs, mostly from graft donor cells, obtained 180 days after TCRalphabeta/CD19-depleted stem cell transplant. The sequence is built from TRBV28 and TRBJ2-2; a stretch of 8 junction bases matches TRBD1. The DNA reads as follows: TGTGCCAGCAGCTTTCGCCAAGGGACAGGTCGGACCGGGGAGCTGTTTTTT. This yields the protein CASSFRQGTGRTGELFF.